This TCR beta chain appears in the sequencing data of a study of regulatory T cells in long-lasting Graves disease. Per the germline V gene, CDR1 is SGHDN and CDR2 is FVKESK. Trimming took off 1 base at V and 0 bases at J, with 10 bases between the two ends. The CDR3 has 16 residues. Sequencing libraries for TCR beta were prepared with iRepertoire HTBI primers and Arm-PCR of CDR3 regions. TCRdb ran MiXCR on the multiplex PCR reads and lists one entry per CDR3 protein. The data show about 500,000 distinct CDR3 sequences, with 16% seen just once and 12% held by the top ten. Noted time point: newly diagnosed GD, antithyroid drugs for less than 3 months. Researchers made the TCR library from RNA that was extracted from PBMCs. The same data also contributed to another study, on T cells in Graves' hyperthyroidism and ophthalmopathy.

The material sequenced was peripheral blood mononuclear cells (PBMCs), taken at new diagnosis, from a patient treated with antithyroid drugs. This chain uses TRBV14 with TRBJ1-3, with D unclear. The sequence was collected from a man aged 40-49 years with Graves disease. CDR3 region: CASSQVTSSSGNTIYF. In DNA form, the CDR3 reads TGTGCCAGCAGCCAAGTCACCTCATCCTCTGGAAACACCATATATTTT.